The TCR beta chain under discussion was sequenced for a study of T cells in localized non-small cell lung cancer. Points from the study as a whole: Uninvolved adjacent lung showed higher T cell clonality than tumor. Detection in adjacent lung was observed for a median about 50 of the top 100 tumor clones. In the blood, greater T cell density corresponded to longer overall survival. Since sequencing was restricted to only one region of the tumor, intratumor heterogeneity remains a possibility.

CDR3 length: 14 residues. Unmatched junction bases numbered 7, after V lost 4 bases and J lost 7 bases. CDR1 and CDR2 from the germline V gene are SGDLS and YYNGEE. The assay was immunoSEQ multiplex PCR, and TCRdb's table has in-frame clones only and misses some. The table records more than 30,000 clones, around 90% of them present only once. A word on this clone: Its antigen is still unknown.

The sequence was obtained from a man aged 40 to 69 with stage III lung adenocarcinoma. The gene calls are TRBV9 and TRBJ2-5; TRBD1 aligns across 10 bases. The specimen was peripheral blood mononuclear cells, collected before any cancer treatment. CDR3 protein: CASSPLGTGVTQYF. The CDR3, as DNA: TGTGCCAGCAGCCCCCTGGGGACAGGGGTGACCCAGTACTTC.